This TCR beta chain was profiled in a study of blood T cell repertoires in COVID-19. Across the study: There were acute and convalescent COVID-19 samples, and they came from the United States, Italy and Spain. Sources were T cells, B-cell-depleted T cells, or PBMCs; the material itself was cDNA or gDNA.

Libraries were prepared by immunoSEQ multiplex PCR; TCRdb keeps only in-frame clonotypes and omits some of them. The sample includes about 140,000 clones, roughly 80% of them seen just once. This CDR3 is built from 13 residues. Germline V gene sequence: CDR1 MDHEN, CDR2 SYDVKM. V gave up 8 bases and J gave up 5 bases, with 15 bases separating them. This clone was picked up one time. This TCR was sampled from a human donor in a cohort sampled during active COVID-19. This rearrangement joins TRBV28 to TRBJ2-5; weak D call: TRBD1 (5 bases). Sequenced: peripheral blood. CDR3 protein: CASCSGFSETQYF. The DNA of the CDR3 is TGTGCCAGCTGCTCAGGGTTTTCGGAGACCCAGTACTTC.